The text below deals with one TCR beta chain. Its antigen has not been determined. Nothing much larger sits one base from this clone, and base qualities are not available. The sample belongs to a study of shared clonotypes between healthy human individuals (dated by TCRdb to 2018 to 2020). Context from the whole study: The cohort included three men and a couple of women between 18 and 49 years of age. Between about 0.8 and 9 billion PBMCs per donor were obtained by leukapheresis. Different laboratories and diverse techniques were used to prepare libraries and sequence TCR repertoires, to increase sequencing depth and limit assay-specific biases. Blood TCR repertoires of about 5 healthy adults were deeply sequenced to estimate repertoire size and the extent of clonotype sharing between individuals. For each donor, CD4 naive and CD4 memory were each run on three plates, CD8 naive on two plates, and CD8 memory on one plate. The paper as a whole reports these results and caveats: Sampling was restricted to blood, and TCR repertoires in tissues likely differ from the TCR repertoires found in blood. Incomplete sequencing was indicated by rarefaction of sorted-subset datasets, despite the large sequencing depth. The small number of donors limited the genetic and exposure-history diversity represented. Across a handful of donors, roughly 5% of naive CD4, approximately 3.6% of naive CD8, 2% to 2.5% of memory CD4, and under 0.45% of memory CD8 clonotypes were shared. Estimated clonotype richness was generally larger for naive than for memory subsets. Pairwise subsampling led to the expectation that sequencing depth would affect the degree of clonotype sharing among donors. Compared with non-shared clonotypes, the clonotypes found in all four sorted-subset donors had higher generation probabilities.

Donors were healthy HIV-negative adults with no recently reported acute infections or vaccinations. Every donor was a Caucasian adult living in Nashville, Tennessee, USA. CD4+ T cells were enriched by magnetic negative selection, after which naive cells were positively selected on CD45RA and the negative fraction was taken as the memory subset. After blood collection by leukapheresis, PBMCs were isolated using Ficoll-Histopaque density gradient centrifugation and then cryopreserved in the vapor phase of liquid nitrogen. Purity and quantity of every magnetically sorted T cell population were checked by analytical flow cytometry. Genomic DNA was isolated from each sorted fraction and quantified by UV absorbance on a Nanodrop 2000c. TCR CDR3 regions were amplified from genomic DNA by multiplex PCR using the deep immunoSEQ assay. For each cell subset, the extracted genomic DNA was distributed evenly across all wells of several immunoSEQ 96-well plates, and each plate served as one replicate. Each replicate PCR for sorted subsets received approximately 200 ng genomic DNA, equal to roughly 30,000 T cell genomes. Purified libraries were quantified with a Qubit 3.0 fluorometer, sized on a Bioanalyzer 2100, and re-quantified with the KAPA Library Quantification kit. Each immunoSEQ 96-well plate was sequenced on its own single-read 150-cycle Illumina NextSeq 550 flow cell. The source study handled its data this way. The immunoSEQ output contained only junctional sequences without quality scores, so filtering could not match that applied to full-length reads. To assign V/J genes and CDR3, sequences were annotated using PyIR, a Python wrapper for IgBLAST v1.9, with IMGT germline references. Reads were filtered out if the reads had weak V/J assignments (E-value above 1e-6), no CDR3, stop codons, out-of-frame junctions, or ambiguous translated residues. V3J clonotypes were defined as sequences sharing the same inferred V gene, J gene, and CDR3 amino acid sequence. To compute the percentage overlap between repertoires, the number of shared unique clonotypes was divided by the size of the smaller repertoire. Richness of each repertoire was evaluated using RTK rarefaction, the Chao1 estimator, and Recon v2.1 estimates of unobserved clonotypes. Generation probabilities were computed with OLGA for all TCRbeta clonotypes obtained by the gDNA method from several donors. TCRdb retrieved this table from immuneACCESS and kept in-frame rearrangements only. Not all clones are present; in checked studies, unresolved V genes account for under half, and no reason is known for the remainder. V, J and clone size were drawn from that table, and D and trimming were deduced from the DNA. A total of 2 million to 2.5 million clones appear in this sample, less than 95% of them only once. The ten most abundant clones make up 0.37% of the sample.

From the cysteine up to the phenylalanine, the CDR3 has a length of 16 residues. The only DNA kept is the CDR3, 48 bases in frame from the first base. The CDR1 and CDR2 encoded by the germline V gene are SNHLY and FYNNEI. Germline trimming amounts to 6 bases on V and 2 bases on J, with 11 as the count of junction bases outside the gene matches. The sequenced material came from naive CD4+ T cells from PBMCs. The meaning of the sample's cell subset or site label: CD45RA+ positively selected. The receptor's source is a man aged 18 to 29 in good health. Some clones in this sample may be carry-over from other donors' samples. The sequence links TRBV2 to TRBJ1-1; 8 of the junction bases match TRBD1. The CDR3 reads as follows: CASRAVQGGKNTEAFF. The nucleotides are TGTGCCAGCAGGGCTGTACAGGGGGGCAAAAACACTGAAGCTTTCTTT.